The clone carrying this T cell receptor beta chain rates as medium-sized. Its antigen is unidentified. Per sample, 500 to 650 nanograms of biopsy DNA were TCRB immunosequenced. The data were produced by immunoSEQ multiplex PCR, yet TCRdb's version contains in-frame clones alone and is incomplete. This table has more than 15,000 clones, about 60% appearing once. The data stem from a study of T cell repertoires in ileal Crohn's disease. Trimming left V 1 base short and J 7 bases short, with 8 bases between. This CDR3 is 13 amino acids long. Germline V gene sequence: CDR1 SNHLY, CDR2 FYNNEI. Findings and caveats of the study: Sorted CD8 T cells held more high-frequency clones than CD4. All patients with clonality above 26.8% had endoscopic recurrence.

The V call is TRBV2, the J call TRBJ1-5; D remains ambiguous. The TCR comes from an adult with Crohn's disease. Specimen: ileal tissue. The chain's CDR3 is CASSEGSLQPQHF. The CDR3 DNA follows: TGTGCCAGCAGTGAAGGCAGTTTACAGCCCCAGCATTTT.